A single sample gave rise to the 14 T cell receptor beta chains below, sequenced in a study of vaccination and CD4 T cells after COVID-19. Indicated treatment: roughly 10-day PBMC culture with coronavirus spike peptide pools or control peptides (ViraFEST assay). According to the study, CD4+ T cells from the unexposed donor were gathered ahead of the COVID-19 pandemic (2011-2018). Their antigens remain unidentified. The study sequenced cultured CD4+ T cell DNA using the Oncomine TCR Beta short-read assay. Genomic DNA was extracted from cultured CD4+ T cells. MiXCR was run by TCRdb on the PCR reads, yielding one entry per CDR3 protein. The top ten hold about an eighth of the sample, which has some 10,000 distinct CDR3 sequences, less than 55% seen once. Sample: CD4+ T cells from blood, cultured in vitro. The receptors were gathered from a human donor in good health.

In DNA, the CDR3 is TGTGCCAGTAGTATCGGCGGGAGCACAGATACGCAGTATTTT. It specifies CASSIGGSTDTQYF. The chain combines TRBV19 with TRBJ2-3; weak D call: TRBD2 (5 bases). CDR1 and CDR2 from the germline V gene are LNHDA and SQIVND (reference sequence). The CDR3 sequence is 14 residues long. Trimming cost V 3 bases and J 0 bases, with 7 bases left between them. The full variable domain, rest sourced from reference TRBV19 and TRBJ2-3, is DGGITQSPKYLFRKEGQNVTLSCEQNLNHDAMYWYRQDPGQGLRLIYYSQIVNDFQKGDIAEGYSVSREKKESFPLTVTSAQKNPTAFYLCASSIGGSTDTQYFGPGTRLTVL.

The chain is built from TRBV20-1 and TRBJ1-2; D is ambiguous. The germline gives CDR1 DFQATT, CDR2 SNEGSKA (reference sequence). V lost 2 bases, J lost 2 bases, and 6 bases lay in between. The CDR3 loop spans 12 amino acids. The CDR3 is CSARRQNYGYTF. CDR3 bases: TGCAGTGCTAGAAGGCAGAACTATGGCTACACCTTC.

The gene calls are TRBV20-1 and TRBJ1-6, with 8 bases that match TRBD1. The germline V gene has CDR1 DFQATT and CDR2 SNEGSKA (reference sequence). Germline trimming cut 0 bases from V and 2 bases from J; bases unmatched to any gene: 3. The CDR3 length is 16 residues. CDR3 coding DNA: TGCAGTGCTAGAGACAGGGGGCTCCCCTATAATTCACCCCTCCACTTT. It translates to CSARDRGLPYNSPLHF.

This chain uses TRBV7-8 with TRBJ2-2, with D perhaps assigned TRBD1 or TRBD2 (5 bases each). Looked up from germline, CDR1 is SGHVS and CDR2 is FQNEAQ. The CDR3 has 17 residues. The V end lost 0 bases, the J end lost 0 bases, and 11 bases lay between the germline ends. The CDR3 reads CASSLARGVSNTGELFF. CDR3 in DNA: TGTGCCAGCAGCTTAGCTAGAGGGGTATCGAACACCGGGGAGCTGTTTTTT.

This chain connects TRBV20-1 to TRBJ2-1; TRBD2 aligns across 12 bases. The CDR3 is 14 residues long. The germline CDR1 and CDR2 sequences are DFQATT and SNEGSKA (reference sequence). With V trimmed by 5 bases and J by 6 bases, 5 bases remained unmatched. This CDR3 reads CSAPPSGRGNEQFF. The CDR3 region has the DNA TGCAGTGCTCCCCCTAGCGGGAGGGGCAATGAGCAGTTCTTC.

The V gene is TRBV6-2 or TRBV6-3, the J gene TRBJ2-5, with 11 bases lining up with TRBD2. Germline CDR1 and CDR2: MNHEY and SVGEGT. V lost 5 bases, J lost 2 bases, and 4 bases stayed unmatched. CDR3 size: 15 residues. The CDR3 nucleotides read TGTGCCAGCAGTCGTAGCGGGAGGGTACAAGAGACCCAGTACTTC. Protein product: CASSRSGRVQETQYF.

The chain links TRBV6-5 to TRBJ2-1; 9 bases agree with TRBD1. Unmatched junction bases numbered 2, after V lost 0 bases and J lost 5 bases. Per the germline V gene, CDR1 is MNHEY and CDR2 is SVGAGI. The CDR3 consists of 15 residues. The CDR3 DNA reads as TGTGCCAGCAGTTACTCGGGACAGGGAAACAATGAGCAGTTCTTC. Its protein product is CASSYSGQGNNEQFF.

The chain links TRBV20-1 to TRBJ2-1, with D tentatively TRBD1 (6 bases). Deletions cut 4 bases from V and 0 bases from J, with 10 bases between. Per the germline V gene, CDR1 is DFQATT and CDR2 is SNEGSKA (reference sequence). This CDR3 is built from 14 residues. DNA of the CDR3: TGCAGTGCTAATGAGGACAGCTCCTACAATGAGCAGTTCTTC. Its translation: CSANEDSSYNEQFF.

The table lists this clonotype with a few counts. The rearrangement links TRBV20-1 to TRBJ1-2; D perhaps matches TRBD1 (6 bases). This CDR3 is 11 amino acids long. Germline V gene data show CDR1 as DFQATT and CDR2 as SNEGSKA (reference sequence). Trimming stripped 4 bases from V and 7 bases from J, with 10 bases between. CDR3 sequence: CSATGEGGYTF. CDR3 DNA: TGCAGTGCTACAGGGGAGGGTGGCTACACCTTC.

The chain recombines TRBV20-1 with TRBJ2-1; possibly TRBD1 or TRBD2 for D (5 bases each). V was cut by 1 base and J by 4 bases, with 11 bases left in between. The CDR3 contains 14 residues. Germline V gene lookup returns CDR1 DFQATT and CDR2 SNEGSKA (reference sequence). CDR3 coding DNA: TGCAGTGCTAGAGTTTGGGACCATTACAATGAGCAGTTCTTC. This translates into CSARVWDHYNEQFF.

The CDR3 sequence: CASSSPKSSTSGRAETQYF. The CDR3, as DNA: TGTGCCAGCAGTTCCCCCAAGAGCTCGACTAGCGGGAGGGCAGAGACCCAGTACTTC. V gene TRBV11-3 combines with J gene TRBJ2-5, with 14 bases aligning to TRBD2. V trimming: 6 bases; J trimming: 4 bases; junction bases outside the gene matches: 16. The CDR3 loop spans 19 amino acids. The germline V gene encodes CDR1 SGHNT and CDR2 YENEEA.

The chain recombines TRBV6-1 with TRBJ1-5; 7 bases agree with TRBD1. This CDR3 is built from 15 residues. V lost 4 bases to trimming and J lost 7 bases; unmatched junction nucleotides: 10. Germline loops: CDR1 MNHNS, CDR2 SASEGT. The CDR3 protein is CASSVVRGFWQPQHF. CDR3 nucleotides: TGTGCCAGCAGTGTGGTCAGGGGGTTTTGGCAGCCCCAGCATTTT.

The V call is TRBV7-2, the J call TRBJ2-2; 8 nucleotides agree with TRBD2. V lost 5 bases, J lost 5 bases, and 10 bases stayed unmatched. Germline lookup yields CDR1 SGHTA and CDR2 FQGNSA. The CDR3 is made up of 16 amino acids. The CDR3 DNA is TGTGCCAGCAGCCAATCGGCGGGGGGCTCGACCGGGGAGCTGTTTTTT. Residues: CASSQSAGGSTGELFF.

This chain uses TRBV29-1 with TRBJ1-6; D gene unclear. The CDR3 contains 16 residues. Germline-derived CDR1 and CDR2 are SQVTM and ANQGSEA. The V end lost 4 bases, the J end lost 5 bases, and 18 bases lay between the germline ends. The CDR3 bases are TGCAGCGTTGTTGGGCTGGGTTGGAGCAATAATTCACCCCTCCACTTT. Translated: CSVVGLGWSNNSPLHF.